A single sample is the source of the 31 T cell receptor beta chains below, sequenced in a study of cytomegalovirus exposure and HLA in healthy donors. With 60 Vbeta and 13 Jbeta primers, the PCR was carried out. The repertoire was sequenced with immunoSEQ multiplex PCR; TCRdb's copy has only in-frame clones and lacks some. The table includes tens of thousands of clones, 80% to 90% detected once. Sequencing was done on a sample of PBMCs. These TCRs come from a human donor in good health.

The chain couples TRBV4-1 to TRBJ1-6, with a tentative D call TRBD1 (6 bases). Trimming removed 1 base from V and 6 bases from J, with 13 bases in between. From germline, CDR1 is MGHRA and CDR2 YSYEKL. This CDR3 is 16 amino acids long. The CDR3 coding sequence is TGCGCCAGCAGCCAAGTAAATCCAGGGGTTAATTCACCCCTCCACTTT. It encodes CASSQVNPGVNSPLHF.

The rearrangement joins TRBV19 to TRBJ1-5; D might be TRBD1 (6 bases). V lost 1 base and J 4 bases, leaving 11 bases between the germline ends. This CDR3 comprises 15 residues. Germline loops: CDR1 LNHDA, CDR2 SQIVND (reference sequence). This chain's CDR3 is CASSIVRTANQPQHF. The CDR3, as DNA: TGTGCCAGTAGTATAGTACGGACAGCAAATCAGCCCCAGCATTTT.

In this sample, this clone turned up a few times. The genes are TRBV6-1 and TRBJ2-1; 8 nucleotides align to TRBD2. Looked up from germline, CDR1 is MNHNS and CDR2 is SASEGT. V dropped 5 bases and J dropped 2; count of bases not matched to a gene: 5. The CDR3 is 15 residues long. The CDR3 loop is CASSRLAGTYNEQFF. The CDR3 DNA reads as TGTGCCAGCAGTCGCCTAGCGGGCACCTACAATGAGCAGTTCTTC.

This clone was detected a few times. The chain combines TRBV4-1 with TRBJ1-2; D perhaps matches TRBD1 (5 bases). This CDR3 region has 14 residues. With 1 base removed from V and 3 bases from J, the gap between germline ends came to 9 bases. CDR1 is MGHRA and CDR2 is YSYEKL in the germline V gene. This CDR3 reads CASSQATGYYGYTF. The DNA of the CDR3 is TGCGCCAGCAGCCAAGCAACAGGATACTATGGCTACACCTTC.

This sequence joins TRBV10-3 and TRBJ2-3; 13 nucleotides line up with TRBD2. V lost 4 bases, J lost 1 base, and 2 bases stayed unmatched. Germline lookup yields CDR1 ENHRY and CDR2 SYGVKD. This CDR3 is 16 amino acids long. For the CDR3, the DNA is TGTGCCATCAGTGGAGGACTAGCGGGGGGCACAGATACGCAGTATTTT. Translation: CAISGGLAGGTDTQYF.

V and J are TRBV9 and TRBJ2-5; perhaps TRBD2 as D (6 bases). The V end was cut by 0 bases, the J end by 4 bases, with 13 bases between. The germline CDR1 and CDR2 sequences are SGDLS and YYNGEE. The CDR3 totals 15 residues. The CDR3 loop is CASSVGAGSSETQYF. The CDR3, as DNA: TGTGCCAGCAGCGTAGGGGCGGGGAGTTCAGAGACCCAGTACTTC.

This clone was observed a few times. The genes are TRBV10-3 and TRBJ1-1; TRBD1 might be the D (5 bases). V shed 2 bases and J shed 5 bases, with 21 bases lying between them. The germline CDR1 and CDR2 sequences are ENHRY and SYGVKD. The CDR3 is 17 amino acids. The CDR3 bases are TGTGCCATCAGTGAGAGATGGGGCACCCTGATTGCAACTGAAGCTTTCTTT. Translation: CAISERWGTLIATEAFF.

This clone came up once. The chain uses TRBV28 and TRBJ1-6, with TRBD1 as a possible D gene (6 bases). The germline V and J ends were trimmed by 1 base and 7 bases, with 11 bases remaining between them. Germline-derived CDR1 and CDR2 are MDHEN and SYDVKM. This CDR3 spans 15 amino acids. The CDR3 region is CASSLSQGSNSPLHF. The CDR3 DNA sequence: TGTGCCAGCAGTTTATCACAGGGAAGCAATTCACCCCTCCACTTT.

The chain is built from TRBV20-1 and TRBJ1-5, with D uncertain. The germline V gene encodes CDR1 DFQATT and CDR2 SNEGSKA (reference sequence). The V gene lost 1 base and the J gene lost 6 bases, with 4 bases spanning the gap. The CDR3 contains 11 residues. The CDR3 nucleotides are TGCAGTGCTAGAGCGGGTCAGCCCCAGCATTTT. This translates into CSARAGQPQHF.

The chain joins TRBV9 to TRBJ1-6; D call uncertain. Germline V CDR1 and CDR2: SGDLS, YYNGEE. The ends were cut back, 0 bases at V and 10 bases at J, with 11 bases in the middle. The CDR3 has 14 residues. The CDR3 protein is CASSVVGRGSPLHF. CDR3 nucleotide sequence: TGTGCCAGCAGCGTAGTAGGGCGCGGGTCACCCCTCCACTTT.

This clone was counted only a few times. The DNA of the CDR3 is TGTGCCAGCAGTTCCGGAAATCGCCGGGGACTAGCCAAATTTACCGGGGAGCTGTTTTTT. Amino acids: CASSSGNRRGLAKFTGELFF. This chain connects TRBV27 to TRBJ2-2, with 9 bases aligning to TRBD2. V lost 4 bases to trimming and J lost 5 bases; unmatched junction nucleotides: 20. CDR1 and CDR2 (germline): MNHEY, SMNVEV (reference sequence). The CDR3 spans 20 residues.

The chain is built from TRBV5-6 and TRBJ2-2, with 9 bases aligning to TRBD1. The ends lost 4 bases at V and 2 bases at J; junction bases unmatched: 15. This CDR3 has 19 amino acids. The germline V gene has CDR1 SGHDT and CDR2 YYEEEE. CDR3 DNA: TGTGCCAGCAGCCGACTCGCGGACAGGGGCTTCCGAAACACCGGGGAGCTGTTTTTT. Protein sequence: CASSRLADRGFRNTGELFF.

The rearrangement uses TRBV6-5 and TRBJ1-1; D is perhaps TRBD1 (5 bases). Germline V lookup: CDR1 MNHEY, CDR2 SVGAGI. V shed 7 bases and J shed 1 base, with 16 bases lying between them. The CDR3 has 15 amino acids. The CDR3 sequence is CASILGNGANTEAFF. The CDR3 nucleotides read TGTGCCAGCATCCTTGGGAATGGGGCGAACACTGAAGCTTTCTTT.

The rearrangement joins TRBV5-6 to TRBJ2-7, with D maybe TRBD1 (5 bases). Germline V gene lookup returns CDR1 SGHDT and CDR2 YYEEEE. The CDR3 is made up of 12 amino acids. V dropped 5 bases and J dropped 5 bases, with 11 bases sitting between them. CDR3 in DNA: TGTGCCAGCAGATATGGACATCACGAGCAGTACTTC. It specifies CASRYGHHEQYF.

This chain connects TRBV5-4 to TRBJ2-1, with 11 bases identical to TRBD1. Per germline, CDR1 SGHNT and CDR2 YYREEE (reference sequence). J gave up 10 bases and V 4 bases, and 7 bases lay outside the gene matches. The CDR3 loop spans 14 amino acids. For the CDR3, the DNA is TGTGCCAGCAGCGACGGACAGGGGGCGTTGGAGCAGTTCTTC. Amino acid sequence: CASSDGQGALEQFF.

The chain employs TRBV5-3 and TRBJ1-3, with D unclear. TRBV5-3 is an open reading frame, and its role is uncertain. The V end lost 2 bases, the J end lost 2 bases, and 8 bases lay between the germline ends. The CDR3 extends over 14 amino acids. CDR3 nucleotides: TGTGCCAGAAGCTTATGGCCGACTGGAAACACCATATATTTT. This encodes CARSLWPTGNTIYF.

This clone was seen only once. The chain has TRBV29-1 and TRBJ2-5; 7 bases are a match to TRBD1. This CDR3 is 13 amino acids long. Germline-derived CDR1 and CDR2 are SQVTM and ANQGSEA. The ends lost 7 bases at V and 1 base at J; junction bases unmatched: 6. CDR3 region: CSERTGGQETQYF. DNA for the CDR3: TGCAGCGAAAGGACAGGCGGCCAAGAGACCCAGTACTTC.

This clone was counted a single time. This chain joins TRBV5-4 and TRBJ1-2; no definite D call. Germline V gene lookup returns CDR1 SGHNT and CDR2 YYREEE (reference sequence). Trimming shortened V by 0 bases and J by 2 bases, and 11 bases separated the two germline ends. The CDR3 is 15 amino acids. The CDR3 here is CASSLDQLVNYGYTF. CDR3 in DNA: TGTGCCAGCAGCTTGGACCAGTTGGTAAACTATGGCTACACCTTC. The complete variable domain, with remaining parts taken from reference TRBV5-4 and TRBJ1-2, reads ETGVTQSPTHLIKTRGQQVTLRCSSQSGHNTVSWYQQALGQGPQFIFQYYREEENGRGNFPPRFSGLQFPNYSSELNVNALELDDSALYLCASSLDQLVNYGYTFGSGTRLTVV.

Worth noting for this clone: A junction boundary mismatches the germline segment, possibly from a read error. The rearrangement joins TRBV27 to TRBJ1-2; D may be TRBD1 (6 bases). The CDR3 spans 15 residues. The V gene's germline CDR1 is MNHEY and CDR2 SMNVEV (reference sequence). CDR3 in amino acids: CASSFRDKRFYGYPF. In DNA, the CDR3 is TGTGCCAGCAGTTTTAGGGACAAACGATTCTATGGCTACCCCTTC.

The genes are TRBV6-6 and TRBJ2-5, with D tentatively TRBD1 (5 bases). V was trimmed by 0 bases and J by 4 bases, leaving 12 bases between them. Germline CDR1 MNHNY, CDR2 SVGAGI (reference sequence). The CDR3 loop spans 15 amino acids. CDR3 DNA: TGTGCCAGCAGTTACTCGATTGGGGCCCTAGAGACCCAGTACTTC. Encoded protein: CASSYSIGALETQYF.

The rearrangement links TRBV5-1 to TRBJ2-5, with 7 bases matching TRBD1. Gene TRBJ2-7 matches the end of the DNA better, so the J call may be wrong. From germline, CDR1 is SGHRS and CDR2 YFSETQ. This CDR3 has 15 residues. This chain's CDR3 is CASSLETGLSYEQYF. In nucleotides, the CDR3 is TGCGCCAGCAGCTTGGAGACAGGGCTCTCCTACGAGCAGTACTTC.

The J gene is TRBJ2-3, the V gene TRBV11-2; TRBD2 aligns across 8 bases. J was trimmed by 0 bases and V by 5 bases; bases with no gene match: 4. This CDR3 has 15 residues. Germline CDR1 and CDR2: SGHAT and FQNNGV. The CDR3 reads CASSPWTSSTDTQYF. The CDR3 DNA is TGTGCCAGCAGCCCCTGGACTAGCAGCACAGATACGCAGTATTTT. Together with reference TRBV11-2 and TRBJ2-3, the CDR3 gives the full variable domain: EAGVAQSPRYKIIEKRQSVAFWCNPISGHATLYWYQQILGQGPKLLIQFQNNGVVDDSQLPKDRFSAERLKGVDSTLKIQPAKLEDSAVYLCASSPWTSSTDTQYFGPGTRLTVL.

The V and J genes are TRBV5-1 and TRBJ2-5; 7 nucleotides match TRBD1. The end of the DNA aligns better with TRBJ2-7, so the J call may be wrong. The CDR3 contains 14 residues. In germline, CDR1 is SGHRS, CDR2 YFSETQ. The CDR3 DNA reads TGCGCCAGCAGCCTGGGACAGTTGTCCTACGAGCAGTACTTC. Protein sequence: CASSLGQLSYEQYF.

There are a few counts of this clone. The gene calls are TRBV10-2 and TRBJ2-5; TRBD2 is a possible D gene (5 bases). Germline CDR1 and CDR2: WSHSY and SAAADI. The CDR3 is made up of 13 amino acids. Trimming removed 7 bases at V and 4 bases at J, with 13 bases between. The CDR3, as DNA: TGCGCCAGCAATGACTACCCCACAGAGACCCAGTACTTC. Protein product: CASNDYPTETQYF.

The V call is TRBV29-1, the J call TRBJ1-5; 9 bases match TRBD1. Germline CDR1 SQVTM, CDR2 ANQGSEA. This CDR3 is built from 16 residues. Germline trimming cut 2 bases from V and 3 bases from J; bases unmatched to any gene: 8. The CDR3 protein is CSVEMGGQGPNQPQHF. CDR3 DNA sequence: TGCAGCGTTGAAATGGGGGGACAGGGCCCCAATCAGCCCCAGCATTTT.

CDR3 nucleotide sequence: TGTGCCAGCAGTTCCAGGGACAGCTACGAGCAGTACTTC. Encoded protein: CASSSRDSYEQYF. The J gene is TRBJ2-7, the V gene TRBV6-6; TRBD1 matches at 7 bases. Germline V gene data show CDR1 as MNHNY and CDR2 as SVGAGI (reference sequence). Unmatched junction bases numbered 3, after V lost 4 bases and J lost 3 bases. The CDR3 loop spans 13 amino acids.

The count of this clone is one. The chain recombines TRBV5-1 with TRBJ1-6; 7 bases line up with TRBD1. V lost 1 base and J lost 8; bases outside the gene matches: 6. CDR3 size: 15 residues. CDR1 is SGHRS and CDR2 is YFSETQ in the germline V gene. CDR3 sequence reads: CASSLQGDSDSPLHF. The CDR3 region has the DNA TGCGCCAGCAGCTTGCAGGGGGATAGCGATTCACCCCTCCACTTT.

Details on this clone: One end of the junction is discordant with germline, which a read error may explain. This sequence joins TRBV27 and TRBJ2-7, with TRBD1 matching 9 bases. This CDR3 has 15 amino acids. Germline V gives CDR1 MNHEY, CDR2 SMNVEV (reference sequence). CDR3: CASSLPGQGSFEQYF. CDR3 DNA sequence: TGTGCCAGCAGTTTACCGGGACAGGGATCCTTCGAGCAGTACTTC.

V gene TRBV7-2 combines with J gene TRBJ2-3, with TRBD1 matching 7 bases. CDR3 length: 14 residues. In germline, CDR1 is SGHTA, CDR2 FQGNSA. V lost 4 bases and J lost 8; bases outside the gene matches: 9. The CDR3 DNA is TGTGCCAGCAGCTCAGCCACCTCAGGGGGTACGCAGTATTTT. Amino acid sequence: CASSSATSGGTQYF.

In its sample, this clone was seen a few times. The chain recombines TRBV6-1 with TRBJ1-6; no definite D call. The CDR3 covers 13 residues. CDR1 MNHNS and CDR2 SASEGT come from the germline V gene. Between the trimmed V and J ends, which lost 0 bases and 10 bases, there was a span of 7 bases. The CDR3 region is CASSEARSSPLHF. CDR3 DNA: TGTGCCAGCAGTGAAGCGCGGAGCTCACCCCTCCACTTT.

This clone was recorded a few times. This chain links TRBV5-4 with TRBJ2-6; TRBD1 is a possible D gene (5 bases). V was shortened by 9 bases and J by 0 bases, with 10 bases between the two germline ends. CDR1 is SGHNT, CDR2 YYREEE, per germline (reference sequence). The CDR3 is made up of 14 amino acids. The CDR3 sequence is CATAGSSGANVLTF. CDR3 coding DNA: TGTGCCACTGCAGGGTCCTCTGGGGCCAACGTCCTGACTTTC.